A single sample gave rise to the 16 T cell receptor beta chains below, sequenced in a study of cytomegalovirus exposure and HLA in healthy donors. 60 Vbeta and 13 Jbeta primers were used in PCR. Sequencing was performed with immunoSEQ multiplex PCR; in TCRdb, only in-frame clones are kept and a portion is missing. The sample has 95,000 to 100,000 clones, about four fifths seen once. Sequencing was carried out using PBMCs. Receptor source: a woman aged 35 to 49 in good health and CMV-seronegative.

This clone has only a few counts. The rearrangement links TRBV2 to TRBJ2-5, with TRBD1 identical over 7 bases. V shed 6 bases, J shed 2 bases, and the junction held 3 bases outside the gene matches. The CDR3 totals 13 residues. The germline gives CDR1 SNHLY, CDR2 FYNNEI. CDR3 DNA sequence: TGTGCCAGCAGCCCGGGACAGCAAGAGACCCAGTACTTC. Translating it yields CASSPGQQETQYF.

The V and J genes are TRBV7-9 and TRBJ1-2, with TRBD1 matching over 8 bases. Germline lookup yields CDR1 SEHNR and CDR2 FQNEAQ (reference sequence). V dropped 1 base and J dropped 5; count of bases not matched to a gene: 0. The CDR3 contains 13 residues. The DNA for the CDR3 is TGTGCCAGCAGCTTAGGACAGGGGTATGGCTACACCTTC. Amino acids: CASSLGQGYGYTF.

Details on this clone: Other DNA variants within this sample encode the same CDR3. CDR3 bases: TGTGCCAGCAGTCGTAGGGGTCTAAACAATAATTCACCCCTCCACTTT. Translation gives CASSRRGLNNNSPLHF. This rearrangement joins TRBV27 to TRBJ1-6; D perhaps matches TRBD1 (5 bases). Germline loops: CDR1 MNHEY, CDR2 SMNVEV (reference sequence). The CDR3 is 16 residues long. With 5 bases removed from V and 5 bases from J, the gap between germline ends came to 16 bases.

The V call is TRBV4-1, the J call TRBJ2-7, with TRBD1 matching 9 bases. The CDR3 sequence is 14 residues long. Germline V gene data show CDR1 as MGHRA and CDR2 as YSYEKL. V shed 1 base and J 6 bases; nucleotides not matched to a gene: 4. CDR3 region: CASSQAGTGPEQYF. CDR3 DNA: TGCGCCAGCAGCCAAGCCGGGACAGGGCCCGAGCAGTACTTC.

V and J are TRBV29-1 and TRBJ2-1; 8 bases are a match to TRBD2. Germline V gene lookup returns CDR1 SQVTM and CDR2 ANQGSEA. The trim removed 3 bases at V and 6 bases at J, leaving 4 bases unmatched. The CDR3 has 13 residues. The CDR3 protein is CSVEASGSNEQFF. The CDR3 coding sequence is TGCAGCGTTGAGGCTAGCGGGTCCAATGAGCAGTTCTTC.

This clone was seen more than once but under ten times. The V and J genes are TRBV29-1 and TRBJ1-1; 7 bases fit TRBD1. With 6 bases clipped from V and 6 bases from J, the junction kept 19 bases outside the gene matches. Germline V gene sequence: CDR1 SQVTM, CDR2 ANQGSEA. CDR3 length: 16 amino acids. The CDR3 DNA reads TGCAGCGTCCCCCAGAGGGACAGTCCCAGGAAGGCTGAAGCTTTCTTT. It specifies CSVPQRDSPRKAEAFF.

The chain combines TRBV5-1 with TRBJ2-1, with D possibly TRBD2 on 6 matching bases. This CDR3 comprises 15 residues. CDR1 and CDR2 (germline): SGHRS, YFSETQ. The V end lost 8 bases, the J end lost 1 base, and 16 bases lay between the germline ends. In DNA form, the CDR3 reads TGCGCCAGTTCCTGGGGGGAGAGGTCCTACAATGAGCAGTTCTTC. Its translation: CASSWGERSYNEQFF.

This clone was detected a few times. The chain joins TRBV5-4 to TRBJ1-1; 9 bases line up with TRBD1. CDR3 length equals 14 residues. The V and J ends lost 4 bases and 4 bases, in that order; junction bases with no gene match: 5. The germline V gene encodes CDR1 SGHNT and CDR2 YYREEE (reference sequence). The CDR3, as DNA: TGTGCCAGCAGCGTCCGGGACAGGGCCACTGAAGCTTTCTTT. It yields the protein CASSVRDRATEAFF. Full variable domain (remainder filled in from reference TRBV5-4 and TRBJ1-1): ETGVTQSPTHLIKTRGQQVTLRCSSQSGHNTVSWYQQALGQGPQFIFQYYREEENGRGNFPPRFSGLQFPNYSSELNVNALELDDSALYLCASSVRDRATEAFFGQGTRLTVV.

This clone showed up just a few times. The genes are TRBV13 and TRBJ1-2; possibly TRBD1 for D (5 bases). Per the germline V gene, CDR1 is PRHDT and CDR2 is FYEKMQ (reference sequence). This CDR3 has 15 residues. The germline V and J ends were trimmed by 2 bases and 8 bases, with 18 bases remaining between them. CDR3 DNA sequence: TGTGCCAGCAGCTTACGGGGGATGGGAGGAGGCGGCTACACCTTC. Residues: CASSLRGMGGGGYTF.

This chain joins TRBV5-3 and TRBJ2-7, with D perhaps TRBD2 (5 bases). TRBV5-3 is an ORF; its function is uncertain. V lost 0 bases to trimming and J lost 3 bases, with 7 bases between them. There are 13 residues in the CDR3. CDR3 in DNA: TGTGCCAGAAGCTTGGACGGAGGCTACGAGCAGTACTTC. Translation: CARSLDGGYEQYF.

CDR3: CASSQDPASGGSTDTQYF. For the CDR3, the DNA is TGCGCCAGCAGCCAAGATCCCGCTAGCGGGGGGAGCACAGATACGCAGTATTTT. The chain uses TRBV4-1 and TRBJ2-3; 11 positions match TRBD2. Unmatched junction bases numbered 5, after V lost 0 bases and J lost 0 bases. Germline CDR1 and CDR2: MGHRA and YSYEKL. The CDR3 loop spans 18 amino acids.

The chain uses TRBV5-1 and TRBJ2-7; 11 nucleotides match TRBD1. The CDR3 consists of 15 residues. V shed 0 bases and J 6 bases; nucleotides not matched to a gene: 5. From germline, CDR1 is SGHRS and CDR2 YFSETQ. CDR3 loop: CASSLAGTGGFEQYF. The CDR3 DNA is TGCGCCAGCAGCTTGGCGGGGACAGGGGGTTTCGAGCAGTACTTC.

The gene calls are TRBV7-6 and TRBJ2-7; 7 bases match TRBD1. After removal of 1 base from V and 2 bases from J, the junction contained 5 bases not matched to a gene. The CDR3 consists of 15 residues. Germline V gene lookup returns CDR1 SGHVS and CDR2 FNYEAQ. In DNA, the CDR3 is TGTGCCAGCAGCTTAGGGCAGGGGGTCACCTACGAGCAGTACTTC. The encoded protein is CASSLGQGVTYEQYF.

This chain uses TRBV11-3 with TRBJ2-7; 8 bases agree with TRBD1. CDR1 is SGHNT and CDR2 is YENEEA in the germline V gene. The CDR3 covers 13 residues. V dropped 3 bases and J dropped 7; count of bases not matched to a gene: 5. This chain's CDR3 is CASSFQGAREQYF. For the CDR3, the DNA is TGTGCCAGCAGCTTTCAGGGGGCGAGGGAGCAGTACTTC.

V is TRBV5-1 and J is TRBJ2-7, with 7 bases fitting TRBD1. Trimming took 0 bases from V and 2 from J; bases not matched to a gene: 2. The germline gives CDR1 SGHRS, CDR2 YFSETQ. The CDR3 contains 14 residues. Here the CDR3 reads CASSLEGGPYEQYF. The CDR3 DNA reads TGCGCCAGCAGCTTGGAAGGGGGCCCCTACGAGCAGTACTTC.

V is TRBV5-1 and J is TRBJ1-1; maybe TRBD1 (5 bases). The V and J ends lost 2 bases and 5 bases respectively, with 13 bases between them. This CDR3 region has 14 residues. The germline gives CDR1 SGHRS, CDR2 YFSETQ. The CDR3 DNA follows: TGCGCCAGCAGCTTCCCGGGGGGAGGTACTGAAGCTTTCTTT. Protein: CASSFPGGGTEAFF.